This TCR beta chain originates from a study of T cell responses to AZD1222 COVID-19 vaccine. Study results and caveats: Spike was spanned by vaccine-associated CD4 TCRs, which were dominant at 160-218 and 743-854.

The CDR3 covers 13 residues. From germline, CDR1 is MNHEY and CDR2 SMNVEV (reference sequence). V was clipped by 2 bases and J by 4 bases, with 8 bases between them. Sequencing was performed with immunoSEQ multiplex PCR; in TCRdb, only in-frame clones are kept and a portion is missing. The table lists fewer than 200,000 clones, 92% of them singletons, with around 4.4% in the top ten. This clone was seen only once. Its antigen remains unknown. The sample in question was peripheral blood, obtained on day 0 of MenACWY control vaccination. This sequence originates from an adult in good health. This chain joins TRBV27 and TRBJ1-2; no firm D call. CDR3: CASSLIPGYGYTF. CDR3 DNA sequence: TGTGCCAGCAGTTTAATACCGGGCTATGGCTACACCTTC.